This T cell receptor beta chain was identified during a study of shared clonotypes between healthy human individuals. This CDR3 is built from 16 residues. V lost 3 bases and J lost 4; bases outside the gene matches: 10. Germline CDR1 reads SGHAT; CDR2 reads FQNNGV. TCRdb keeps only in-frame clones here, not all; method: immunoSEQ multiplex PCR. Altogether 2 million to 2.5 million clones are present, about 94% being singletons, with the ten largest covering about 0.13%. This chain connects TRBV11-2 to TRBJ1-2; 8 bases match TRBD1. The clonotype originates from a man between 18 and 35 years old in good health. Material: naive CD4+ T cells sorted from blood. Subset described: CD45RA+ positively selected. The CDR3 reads CASSFLGGQDSYGYTF. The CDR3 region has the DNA TGTGCCAGCAGCTTCCTAGGGGGACAGGATAGCTATGGCTACACCTTC.